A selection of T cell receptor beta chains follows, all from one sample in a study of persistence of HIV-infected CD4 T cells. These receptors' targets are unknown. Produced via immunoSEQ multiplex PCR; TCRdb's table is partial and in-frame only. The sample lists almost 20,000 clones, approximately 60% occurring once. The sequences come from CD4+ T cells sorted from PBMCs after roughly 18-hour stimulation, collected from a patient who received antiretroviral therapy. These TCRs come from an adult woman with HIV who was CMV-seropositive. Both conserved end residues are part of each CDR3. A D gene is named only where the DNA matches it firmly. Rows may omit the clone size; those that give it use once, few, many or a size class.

CDR3 protein: CATSAGTRYGYTF
CDR3 DNA: TGTGCCACCAGTGCCGGGACACGGTATGGCTACACCTTC
J gene: TRBJ1-2
CDR3 length: 13
V gene: TRBV24-1
clone size: NA
D gene: NA

CDR3 protein: CATGDRRNQPQHF
CDR3 DNA: TGTGCCACAGGAGACAGGAGGAATCAGCCCCAGCATTTT
J gene: TRBJ1-5
CDR3 length: 13
V gene: TRBV19
clone size: few
D gene: NA

CDR3 protein: CASKLVGLASDTQYF
CDR3 DNA: TGTGCCAGCAAATTAGTTGGACTAGCGTCAGATACGCAGTATTTT
J gene: TRBJ2-3
CDR3 length: 15
V gene: TRBV2
clone size: few
D gene: TRBD2

CDR3 protein: CSASIQPGYEQYF
CDR3 DNA: TGCAGTGCTAGTATCCAGCCCGGCTACGAGCAGTACTTC
J gene: TRBJ2-7
CDR3 length: 13
V gene: TRBV20-1
clone size: NA
D gene: NA

CDR3 protein: CASSFHQGARNSPLHF
CDR3 DNA: TGTGCCAGCAGTTTTCATCAGGGGGCTAGGAATTCACCCCTCCACTTT
J gene: TRBJ1-6
CDR3 length: 16
V gene: TRBV28
clone size: NA
D gene: TRBD1

CDR3 protein: CASSPWTGANEKLFF
CDR3 DNA: TGTGCCAGCAGCCCCTGGACAGGGGCCAATGAAAAACTGTTTTTT
J gene: TRBJ1-4
CDR3 length: 15
V gene: TRBV14
clone size: few
D gene: TRBD1

CDR3 protein: CASTPGHSGRNTEAFF
CDR3 DNA: TGTGCCAGTACCCCGGGGCACTCGGGCAGGAACACTGAAGCTTTCTTT
J gene: TRBJ1-1
CDR3 length: 16
V gene: TRBV19
clone size: NA
D gene: NA

CDR3 protein: CAISESLPLGTGELFF
CDR3 DNA: TGTGCCATCAGTGAGTCGCTGCCTTTAGGTACCGGGGAGCTGTTTTTT
J gene: TRBJ2-2
CDR3 length: 16
V gene: TRBV10-3
clone size: NA
D gene: NA

CDR3 protein: CASGLSGDLTLSSVYGYTF
CDR3 DNA: TGTGCTAGTGGTTTGTCCGGGGATTTGACTCTCTCGTCGGTCTATGGCTACACCTTC
J gene: TRBJ1-2
CDR3 length: 19
V gene: TRBV12-5
clone size: once
D gene: NA

CDR3 protein: CASSQAWIANTEAFF
CDR3 DNA: TGTGCCAGCAGCCAAGCATGGATCGCGAACACTGAAGCTTTCTTT
J gene: TRBJ1-1
CDR3 length: 15
V gene: TRBV3-1/TRBV3-2
clone size: NA
D gene: NA

CDR3 protein: CASTDRGSNYGYTF
CDR3 DNA: TGTGCCAGCACCGACAGGGGCTCTAACTATGGCTACACCTTC
J gene: TRBJ1-2
CDR3 length: 14
V gene: TRBV6-5
clone size: few
D gene: TRBD1

CDR3 protein: CASSLSPNPHQPQHF
CDR3 DNA: TGTGCCAGCAGCTTAAGCCCCAATCCTCATCAGCCCCAGCATTTT
J gene: TRBJ1-5
CDR3 length: 15
V gene: TRBV5-4
clone size: NA
D gene: NA

CDR3 protein: CATSGSSGNTIYF
CDR3 DNA: TGTGCCACCAGTGGTTCCTCCGGAAACACCATATATTTT
J gene: TRBJ1-3
CDR3 length: 13
V gene: TRBV19
clone size: NA
D gene: NA

CDR3 protein: CASSARGTGAAYGYTF
CDR3 DNA: TGTGCCAGCAGCGCAAGAGGGACAGGGGCTGCATATGGCTACACCTTC
J gene: TRBJ1-2
CDR3 length: 16
V gene: TRBV7-2
clone size: NA
D gene: TRBD1

CDR3 protein: CASSPGAQETQYF
CDR3 DNA: TGTGCCAGCAGCCCCGGGGCACAAGAGACCCAGTACTTC
J gene: TRBJ2-5
CDR3 length: 13
V gene: TRBV7-3
clone size: NA
D gene: NA

CDR3 protein: CASSLAGLDQPQHF
CDR3 DNA: TGCGCCAGCAGCTTGGCCGGGCTAGATCAGCCCCAGCATTTT
J gene: TRBJ1-5
CDR3 length: 14
V gene: TRBV5-1
clone size: NA
D gene: NA

CDR3 protein: CASSESGQGAYEQYF
CDR3 DNA: TGTGCCAGCAGTGAGTCGGGACAGGGGGCCTACGAGCAGTACTTC
J gene: TRBJ2-7
CDR3 length: 15
V gene: TRBV6-1
clone size: once
D gene: TRBD1

CDR3 protein: CASSLRQVLPSSGNTIYF
CDR3 DNA: TGCGCCAGCAGCCTACGACAGGTCTTGCCGAGCTCTGGAAACACCATATATTTT
J gene: TRBJ1-3
CDR3 length: 18
V gene: TRBV5-1
clone size: NA
D gene: NA

CDR3 protein: CASSAGTQGDEKLFF
CDR3 DNA: TGTGCCAGCAGCGCTGGGACCCAGGGAGACGAAAAACTGTTTTTT
J gene: TRBJ1-4
CDR3 length: 15
V gene: TRBV9
clone size: NA
D gene: NA

CDR3 protein: CASSFGGGDTQYF
CDR3 DNA: TGTGCCAGCAGCTTTGGGGGTGGAGATACGCAGTATTTT
J gene: TRBJ2-3
CDR3 length: 13
V gene: TRBV7-3
clone size: NA
D gene: NA

CDR3 protein: CATSRLMRGGTEQFF
CDR3 DNA: TGTGCCACCAGCAGACTCATGCGGGGGGGAACTGAGCAGTTCTTC
J gene: TRBJ2-1
CDR3 length: 15
V gene: TRBV15
clone size: NA
D gene: TRBD2

CDR3 protein: CASSAILAHTNYGYTF
CDR3 DNA: TGTGCCAGCAGCGCCATTCTAGCTCACACTAACTATGGCTACACCTTC
J gene: TRBJ1-2
CDR3 length: 16
V gene: TRBV5-6
clone size: NA
D gene: NA

CDR3 protein: CASSRGGTGIVYTF
CDR3 DNA: TGTGCCAGCAGCCGGGGCGGGACAGGGATAGTCTATACCTTC
J gene: TRBJ1-2
CDR3 length: 14
V gene: TRBV28
clone size: NA
D gene: TRBD1

CDR3 protein: CASSEVQGNTGELFF
CDR3 DNA: TGCGCCAGCAGTGAGGTACAGGGAAACACCGGGGAGCTGTTTTTT
J gene: TRBJ2-2
CDR3 length: 15
V gene: TRBV10-1
clone size: NA
D gene: NA

CDR3 protein: CASSMGGRGYEQYF
CDR3 DNA: TGTGCCAGTAGTATGGGGGGCCGCGGCTACGAGCAGTACTTC
J gene: TRBJ2-7
CDR3 length: 14
V gene: TRBV19
clone size: NA
D gene: NA

CDR3 protein: CASSLDPASSNTGELFF
CDR3 DNA: TGTGCCAGCAGCCTGGACCCGGCCAGCTCGAACACCGGGGAGCTGTTTTTT
J gene: TRBJ2-2
CDR3 length: 17
V gene: TRBV5-6
clone size: NA
D gene: NA

CDR3 protein: CASSLEPPTTVEAGTDTQYF
CDR3 DNA: TGTGCCAGCAGCTTAGAGCCTCCGACTACTGTAGAAGCGGGCACAGATACGCAGTATTTT
J gene: TRBJ2-3
CDR3 length: 20
V gene: TRBV11-3
clone size: NA
D gene: NA

CDR3 protein: CASSLAQGQGSGYTF
CDR3 DNA: TGTGCCAGCAGCTTAGCCCAGGGACAGGGAAGCGGCTACACCTTC
J gene: TRBJ1-2
CDR3 length: 15
V gene: TRBV7-2
clone size: few
D gene: TRBD1

CDR3 protein: CASSSGLAGGLEQYF
CDR3 DNA: TGTGCCAGCAGCTCCGGACTAGCGGGGGGCTTGGAGCAGTACTTC
J gene: TRBJ2-7
CDR3 length: 15
V gene: TRBV5-4
clone size: NA
D gene: TRBD2

CDR3 protein: CASSLAWNGGAAYNEQFF
CDR3 DNA: TGCGCCAGCAGCTTGGCCTGGAACGGGGGGGCGGCCTACAATGAGCAGTTCTTC
J gene: TRBJ2-1
CDR3 length: 18
V gene: TRBV5-1
clone size: NA
D gene: TRBD2

CDR3 protein: CASREGRIYGYTF
CDR3 DNA: TGTGCCAGCAGGGAGGGACGGATCTATGGCTACACCTTC
J gene: TRBJ1-2
CDR3 length: 13
V gene: TRBV2
clone size: NA
D gene: NA

CDR3 protein: CASTPDRGVYEQYF
CDR3 DNA: TGTGCCAGCACGCCAGACAGGGGAGTCTACGAGCAGTACTTC
J gene: TRBJ2-7
CDR3 length: 14
V gene: TRBV6-6
clone size: NA
D gene: TRBD1

CDR3 protein: CARSWPDRGSRINTEAFF
CDR3 DNA: TGTGCCAGAAGCTGGCCCGACAGGGGGTCGAGAATAAACACTGAAGCTTTCTTT
J gene: TRBJ1-1
CDR3 length: 18
V gene: TRBV5-3
clone size: few
D gene: TRBD1

CDR3 protein: CASSLDSVTGGYTF
CDR3 DNA: TGTGCCAGCAGCTTAGACAGCGTGACGGGTGGCTACACCTTC
J gene: TRBJ1-2
CDR3 length: 14
V gene: TRBV5-4
clone size: NA
D gene: NA

CDR3 protein: CASSSGENTEAFF
CDR3 DNA: TGTGCCAGCAGTTCGGGGGAGAACACTGAAGCTTTCTTT
J gene: TRBJ1-1
CDR3 length: 13
V gene: TRBV5-5
clone size: NA
D gene: NA

CDR3 protein: CASNAFVAGNTIYF
CDR3 DNA: TGTGCCAGCAACGCATTCGTAGCTGGAAACACCATATATTTT
J gene: TRBJ1-3
CDR3 length: 14
V gene: TRBV5-6
clone size: NA
D gene: NA

CDR3 protein: CASSEIRANFHNEQFF
CDR3 DNA: TGTGCCAGCAGCGAAATCCGGGCCAACTTTCACAATGAGCAGTTCTTC
J gene: TRBJ2-1
CDR3 length: 16
V gene: TRBV7-2
clone size: NA
D gene: NA

CDR3 protein: CASSNRLGNSGNTIYF
CDR3 DNA: TGTGCCAGCAGCAACCGTTTAGGCAACTCTGGAAACACCATATATTTT
J gene: TRBJ1-3
CDR3 length: 16
V gene: TRBV7-8
clone size: NA
D gene: NA

CDR3 protein: CASSEYRDTEAFF
CDR3 DNA: TGTGCCAGCAGTGAATACAGGGACACTGAAGCTTTCTTT
J gene: TRBJ1-1
CDR3 length: 13
V gene: TRBV6-1
clone size: NA
D gene: NA

CDR3 protein: CASSSRGDSLNYGYTF
CDR3 DNA: TGCGCCAGCAGCAGCAGGGGCGATAGCTTAAACTATGGCTACACCTTC
J gene: TRBJ1-2
CDR3 length: 16
V gene: TRBV5-1
clone size: NA
D gene: NA

CDR3 protein: CASGLQQGGGNQPQHF
CDR3 DNA: TGTGCTAGTGGTTTGCAACAGGGAGGCGGCAATCAGCCCCAGCATTTT
J gene: TRBJ1-5
CDR3 length: 16
V gene: TRBV12-5
clone size: NA
D gene: NA

CDR3 protein: CASSPRGGLENTEAFF
CDR3 DNA: TGTGCCAGCTCACCTAGGGGGGGGCTAGAGAACACTGAAGCTTTCTTT
J gene: TRBJ1-1
CDR3 length: 16
V gene: TRBV18
clone size: medium-sized
D gene: NA

CDR3 protein: CASSHSLALRTGELFF
CDR3 DNA: TGTGCCAGCTCCCATTCACTAGCCTTGCGGACCGGGGAGCTGTTTTTT
J gene: TRBJ2-2
CDR3 length: 16
V gene: TRBV18
clone size: few
D gene: NA